The rows below give T cell receptor beta chains drawn from one sample of a study of CD8 T cells in ankylosing spondylitis. Using its own MiXCR run on the 5' RACE reads, TCRdb lists one record per CDR3 protein. The data contain under 150,000 distinct CDR3 sequences, about a tenth of them singletons. Sequences were obtained from blood, either unsorted or a sorted T cell fraction (not recorded which). The receptor set was obtained from a male donor with ankylosing spondylitis or in good health (not recorded which). Each CDR3 is given with its conserved first and last residue. Each record gives: V gene, clone size, D gene, J gene, CDR3 DNA, CDR3 protein. A D gene is named only where the DNA matches it firmly. Clone size, where shown, is once, few, many, or a class for clones that have expanded.

V gene: TRBV7-6
clone size: many
D gene: .
J gene: TRBJ2-7
CDR3 DNA: TGTGCCAGCAGCTTAGGGCGAGAGGGCTACGAGCAGTACTTC
CDR3 protein: CASSLGREGYEQYF

V gene: TRBV12-3/TRBV12-4
clone size: .
D gene: TRBD1
J gene: TRBJ2-6
CDR3 DNA: TGTGCCAGCAGTTTGGGGGACAGGTATAACACTGGGGCCAACGTCCTGACTTTC
CDR3 protein: CASSLGDRYNTGANVLTF

V gene: TRBV7-9
clone size: .
D gene: .
J gene: TRBJ2-5
CDR3 DNA: TGTGCCAGCACCAAACCACGCGGGACCAGCCAAGAGACCCAGTACTTC
CDR3 protein: CASTKPRGTSQETQYF

V gene: TRBV11-2
clone size: few
D gene: .
J gene: TRBJ2-4
CDR3 DNA: TGTGCCAGCAGCTTAGTTGGGGGAAATTTAGCCAAAAACATTCAGTACTTC
CDR3 protein: CASSLVGGNLAKNIQYF

V gene: TRBV7-8
clone size: many
D gene: TRBD2
J gene: TRBJ2-1
CDR3 DNA: TGTGCCAGCAGCTTGTCTAGCGGGAGGTCTGAGCAGTTCTTC
CDR3 protein: CASSLSSGRSEQFF

V gene: TRBV20-1
clone size: many
D gene: .
J gene: TRBJ2-7
CDR3 DNA: TGCAGTCTAGAGGGGTTTAGAGCAGGGGATCTCTACGAGCAGTACTTC
CDR3 protein: CSLEGFRAGDLYEQYF

V gene: TRBV7-8
clone size: many
D gene: .
J gene: TRBJ1-5
CDR3 DNA: TGTGCCAGCAGCTTAACGATCATCGGTCGAAATCAGCCCCAGCATTTT
CDR3 protein: CASSLTIIGRNQPQHF

V gene: TRBV20-1
clone size: many
D gene: .
J gene: TRBJ2-7
CDR3 DNA: TGCAGTGCTAGAGATGATATTAAGCAGTACTTC
CDR3 protein: CSARDDIKQYF

V gene: TRBV4-1
clone size: many
D gene: .
J gene: TRBJ1-1
CDR3 DNA: TGCGCCAGCAGCCAAGGAATGGACACTGAAGCTTTCTTT
CDR3 protein: CASSQGMDTEAFF

V gene: TRBV4-2
clone size: many
D gene: .
J gene: TRBJ1-6
CDR3 DNA: TGTGCCAGCAGCCAAGATTATGGGCGGGATTCACCCCTCCACTTT
CDR3 protein: CASSQDYGRDSPLHF

V gene: TRBV25-1
clone size: once
D gene: .
J gene: TRBJ2-7
CDR3 DNA: TGTGCCAGCAGTGACCCTAACGCGGGTGCCTACGAGCAGTACTTC
CDR3 protein: CASSDPNAGAYEQYF

V gene: TRBV20-1
clone size: many
D gene: .
J gene: TRBJ1-1
CDR3 DNA: TGCAGTGCTAGAGCAGACAGGATGTTGAACACTGAAGCTTTCTTT
CDR3 protein: CSARADRMLNTEAFF

V gene: TRBV18
clone size: many
D gene: .
J gene: TRBJ2-7
CDR3 DNA: TGTGCCAGCTCACCAACCACTCTCCAAGGACGGGGGGCCGGCGAGCAGTACTTC
CDR3 protein: CASSPTTLQGRGAGEQYF

V gene: TRBV5-8
clone size: .
D gene: .
J gene: TRBJ2-7
CDR3 DNA: TGTGCCAGCAGCCCCCTACCCGACCCATACTCCTACGAGCAGTACTTC
CDR3 protein: CASSPLPDPYSYEQYF

V gene: TRBV19
clone size: few
D gene: TRBD2
J gene: TRBJ2-6
CDR3 DNA: TGTGCCAGTAGTCGTAGCGGGAGGGGATTCTCTGGGGCCAACGTCCTGACTTTC
CDR3 protein: CASSRSGRGFSGANVLTF

V gene: TRBV11-1
clone size: many
D gene: TRBD1
J gene: TRBJ2-7
CDR3 DNA: TGTGCCAGCAGCTCATCCATTGGACAGGTCTACGAGCAGTACTTC
CDR3 protein: CASSSSIGQVYEQYF

V gene: TRBV15
clone size: many
D gene: .
J gene: TRBJ2-7
CDR3 DNA: TGTGCCACCAGCAGAGATCTACCGGGACCGGGCAACGAGCAGTACTTC
CDR3 protein: CATSRDLPGPGNEQYF

V gene: TRBV5-1
clone size: many
D gene: TRBD1
J gene: TRBJ2-7
CDR3 DNA: TGCGCCAGCAGCTACAGGGGGCTCAACGAGCAGTACTTC
CDR3 protein: CASSYRGLNEQYF

V gene: TRBV25-1
clone size: many
D gene: .
J gene: TRBJ1-4
CDR3 DNA: TGTGCCAGCAGTGAACGGGGGAGGGAAAAACTGTTTTTT
CDR3 protein: CASSERGREKLFF

V gene: TRBV29-1
clone size: many
D gene: TRBD1
J gene: TRBJ1-4
CDR3 DNA: TGCAGCGTTGAAGGAACCCGGGACAGCTCTAATGAAAAACTGTTTTTT
CDR3 protein: CSVEGTRDSSNEKLFF

V gene: TRBV7-9
clone size: many
D gene: .
J gene: TRBJ2-1
CDR3 DNA: TGTGCCAGCAGCTTAGACCCCCGCTCCTACAATGAGCAGTTCTTC
CDR3 protein: CASSLDPRSYNEQFF

V gene: TRBV5-1
clone size: many
D gene: .
J gene: TRBJ1-5
CDR3 DNA: TGCGCCAGCAGCTTGGGTGGGAACGAGCCCCAGCATTTT
CDR3 protein: CASSLGGNEPQHF

V gene: TRBV4-2
clone size: many
D gene: TRBD1
J gene: TRBJ1-5
CDR3 DNA: TGTGCCAGCAGCCAGCAGGGACAGGCGAACCAGCCCCAGCATTTT
CDR3 protein: CASSQQGQANQPQHF

V gene: TRBV29-1
clone size: once
D gene: .
J gene: TRBJ1-2
CDR3 DNA: TGCAGCGTTGAAGTTATCCGGGATGGCTACACCTTC
CDR3 protein: CSVEVIRDGYTF

V gene: TRBV20-1
clone size: many
D gene: .
J gene: TRBJ1-2
CDR3 DNA: TGCAGTGCTAGTCTCGGACAGTCCTATGGCTACACCTTC
CDR3 protein: CSASLGQSYGYTF

V gene: TRBV5-1
clone size: many
D gene: TRBD2
J gene: TRBJ2-3
CDR3 DNA: TGCGCCAGCAGCTTTAGCGGGAGGGCCACAGATACGCAGTATTTT
CDR3 protein: CASSFSGRATDTQYF

V gene: TRBV12-3/TRBV12-4
clone size: many
D gene: .
J gene: TRBJ1-5
CDR3 DNA: TGTGCCAGCAGTTTGGGCACAGGGCCTCAGCCCCAGCATTTT
CDR3 protein: CASSLGTGPQPQHF

V gene: TRBV20-1
clone size: many
D gene: .
J gene: TRBJ1-4
CDR3 DNA: TGCAGTGCTAGAGTCCTCGACGGTGAAAAACTGTTTTTT
CDR3 protein: CSARVLDGEKLFF

V gene: TRBV20-1
clone size: .
D gene: .
J gene: TRBJ2-7
CDR3 DNA: TGCTGTGCCCAACGACCGACAAGTACCTCAGGATGGGGTTTCGACGAGCAGTACTTC
CDR3 protein: CCAQRPTSTSGWGFDEQYF

V gene: TRBV20-1
clone size: few
D gene: .
J gene: TRBJ2-5
CDR3 DNA: TGCAGTGCTAGAGATCCCGACCGCATACAAGAGACCCAGTACTTC
CDR3 protein: CSARDPDRIQETQYF

V gene: TRBV5-1
clone size: many
D gene: TRBD2
J gene: TRBJ2-5
CDR3 DNA: TGCGCCAGCGACCTCGGACTAGCGGGAGAAGAGACCCAGTACTTC
CDR3 protein: CASDLGLAGEETQYF

V gene: TRBV7-8
clone size: many
D gene: TRBD2
J gene: TRBJ2-1
CDR3 DNA: TGTGCCAGCAGCCTAAGGACTAGCGGGACCAGCGATGAGCAGTTCTTC
CDR3 protein: CASSLRTSGTSDEQFF

V gene: TRBV5-1
clone size: many
D gene: .
J gene: TRBJ2-5
CDR3 DNA: TGCGCCAGCAGCTCCCGGCAAGAGACCCAGTACTTC
CDR3 protein: CASSSRQETQYF

V gene: TRBV20-1
clone size: many
D gene: .
J gene: TRBJ2-3
CDR3 DNA: TGCAGTGCTAGAGATCGGGCTCGGGCTAGAACAGATACGCAGTATTTT
CDR3 protein: CSARDRARARTDTQYF

V gene: TRBV29-1
clone size: many
D gene: TRBD1
J gene: TRBJ2-7
CDR3 DNA: TGCAGCGTTTCCCCGGGACAGGACTACGAGCAGTACTTC
CDR3 protein: CSVSPGQDYEQYF

V gene: TRBV7-9
clone size: many
D gene: .
J gene: TRBJ1-4
CDR3 DNA: TGTGCCAGCAGCTCGGGGACTAGTGAAAAACTGTTTTTT
CDR3 protein: CASSSGTSEKLFF

V gene: TRBV9
clone size: many
D gene: .
J gene: TRBJ2-7
CDR3 DNA: TGTGCCAGCAGCGTAGAAGGCAACGAGCAGTACTTC
CDR3 protein: CASSVEGNEQYF

V gene: TRBV7-9
clone size: many
D gene: .
J gene: TRBJ1-2
CDR3 DNA: TGTGCCAGCAGCTTTATCACCTATGGCTACACCTTC
CDR3 protein: CASSFITYGYTF

V gene: TRBV7-2
clone size: .
D gene: .
J gene: TRBJ2-1
CDR3 DNA: TGTGCCAGCAGCTTCAGGCAGGGTTGGTCCTACAATGAGCAGTTCTTC
CDR3 protein: CASSFRQGWSYNEQFF

V gene: TRBV6-5
clone size: .
D gene: TRBD2
J gene: TRBJ2-3
CDR3 DNA: TGTGCCAGCAGTTACTCTACTAGCGGAAGCACAGATACGCAGTATTTT
CDR3 protein: CASSYSTSGSTDTQYF

V gene: TRBV20-1
clone size: .
D gene: .
J gene: TRBJ2-1
CDR3 DNA: TGCAGTGCTAGGGGTCAGGGGCGCACGGCCTACAATGAGCAGTTCTTC
CDR3 protein: CSARGQGRTAYNEQFF

V gene: TRBV5-1
clone size: .
D gene: TRBD1
J gene: TRBJ2-5
CDR3 DNA: TGCGCCAGCAGCCAGGACGCCGGGACAGGGGGAGAGACCCAGTACTTC
CDR3 protein: CASSQDAGTGGETQYF

V gene: TRBV19
clone size: few
D gene: TRBD1
J gene: TRBJ2-1
CDR3 DNA: TGTGCCAGTAGTCATCACAGGGGCGACAATGAGCAGTTCTTC
CDR3 protein: CASSHHRGDNEQFF

V gene: TRBV28
clone size: .
D gene: .
J gene: TRBJ2-3
CDR3 DNA: TGTGCCAGCAGTCCCCCAAGGTACCCAGATACGCAGTATTTT
CDR3 protein: CASSPPRYPDTQYF

V gene: TRBV5-5
clone size: .
D gene: .
J gene: TRBJ2-3
CDR3 DNA: TGTGCCAGCAATCCCCTTGGCTCAAGCACAGATACGCAGTATTTT
CDR3 protein: CASNPLGSSTDTQYF

V gene: TRBV5-1
clone size: few
D gene: .
J gene: TRBJ2-5
CDR3 DNA: TGCGCCAGCAGCTTGGGCGGGCTAGCGCAAGAGACCCAGTACTTC
CDR3 protein: CASSLGGLAQETQYF

V gene: TRBV6-2/TRBV6-3
clone size: many
D gene: TRBD2
J gene: TRBJ2-7
CDR3 DNA: TGTGCCAGCAGTTACGGGACTAGCGTTTTACTCGGGAGTTGGCAGTACTTC
CDR3 protein: CASSYGTSVLLGSWQYF

V gene: TRBV7-9
clone size: many
D gene: .
J gene: TRBJ1-2
CDR3 DNA: TGTGCCAGCAGCCAGACAATGGATAGTATCGGCTACACCTTC
CDR3 protein: CASSQTMDSIGYTF

V gene: TRBV15
clone size: many
D gene: .
J gene: TRBJ2-7
CDR3 DNA: TGTGCCACCAGCAGAGGGTACGGAAGCTCCTACGAGCAGTACTTC
CDR3 protein: CATSRGYGSSYEQYF

V gene: TRBV18
clone size: many
D gene: .
J gene: TRBJ2-1
CDR3 DNA: TGTGCCAGCTCACCACAGGGTAGGAGCAATGAGCAGTTCTTC
CDR3 protein: CASSPQGRSNEQFF

V gene: TRBV5-1
clone size: many
D gene: .
J gene: TRBJ2-7
CDR3 DNA: TGCGCCAGCAGCTCTAGCTCCTACGAGCAGTACTTC
CDR3 protein: CASSSSSYEQYF

V gene: TRBV3-1
clone size: few
D gene: TRBD1
J gene: TRBJ1-2
CDR3 DNA: TGTGCCAGCAGGGACAGGGGATCTGATGGCTACACCTTC
CDR3 protein: CASRDRGSDGYTF

V gene: TRBV7-2
clone size: many
D gene: .
J gene: TRBJ2-3
CDR3 DNA: TGTGCCAGCAGCCGTACAGATACGCAGTATTTT
CDR3 protein: CASSRTDTQYF

V gene: TRBV6-1
clone size: few
D gene: TRBD1
J gene: TRBJ2-5
CDR3 DNA: TGTGCCAGCAGTGAACGGCAGGGGGCGCAGACCCAGTACTTC
CDR3 protein: CASSERQGAQTQYF